This T cell receptor beta chain was recorded in a study of cytomegalovirus exposure and HLA in healthy donors (dated by TCRdb to about 2017). Regarding the study in general: According to an earlier analysis of 450 to 650 of the donors, some 170 million T cells yielded 90 million to 140 million unique TCR beta sequences and about 300 Gb of sequence data. Typing coverage varied by locus: about 620-630 donors for A, B, C, DRB1 and DQB1; some 520 for DQA1; about 570 for DPA1; 400 to 480 for DPB1. Rather than drawing on any new phenotypic data, the later analysis identified candidate immune exposures from TCR beta sequences and the way those sequences occurred across donors. The aim of the study was to test whether cataloging public T cell receptors could identify signatures of past pathogen exposure. An early release that covered more than 550 HLA-typed donors contained approximately 300 gigabases of sequencing data and tens of millions of unique TCR sequences. HLA typing covered class I and class II loci at four-digit resolution. The study combined high-throughput TCR immunosequencing, statistical association of individual TCRs with disease status, and machine learning to predict cytomegalovirus infection status. On average, over 200,000 unique TCR beta nucleotide sequences were sequenced per donor among a few hundred genotyped donors of the cohort, with roughly 18% of those sequences being non-productive. Using immunosequencing, the study profiled T cell repertoires from around 680 subjects and related those repertoires to cytomegalovirus serostatus. A later genetic analysis took genome-wide SNP genotypes for about 65% of the 666 donors and used that subset as a discovery cohort. Donor age, sex, ethnicity and CMV serostatus were collected together with the repertoire data. Every discovery cohort repertoire had been produced on one sequencing platform. Besides the first cohort of more than 650 subjects, a separate validation cohort made up of some 110 different subjects was used. Of the roughly 420 genotyped donors, approximately 81% were placed in the genetic ancestry cluster associated with self-reported Caucasian donors. In an earlier analysis of a few hundred of the donors, high-throughput TCR beta sequencing was used to judge whether each TCR beta V gene segment behaved as functional or pseudogenic. Roughly five DR-DQ haplotypes were treated as single units for association and clustering because of strong linkage in the cohort. A later analysis re-analyzed previously published TCR beta repertoires from 666 donors and added high-resolution HLA genotyping to study TCR occurrence patterns.

Library preparation employed the immunoSEQ multiplex PCR assay. For the multiplex PCR, a mixture combining 60 forward primers for TCR Vbeta segments and 13 reverse primers for TCR Jbeta segments was used. Amplification of the CDR3 region of rearranged TCR beta genes was performed with a multiplex PCR assay on genomic DNA. On the Illumina HiSeq System, the amplified TCR beta libraries were sequenced as 87-base-pair reads. From the authors' description of their analysis: Across the 500 to 750 repertoires, a later analysis counted 78 million or so unique TCR beta chains, roughly 11 million of which were shared by at least two donors. Raw reads were error-corrected and collapsed into unique sequences by a nearest-neighbor algorithm in which closely related sequences were merged to remove PCR and sequencing errors. Alignment of CDR3 sequences to IMGT reference sequences was used to assign V, D and J gene segments. For a sequence to be retained, a match of at least six nucleotides to both a V gene segment and a J gene segment was required. Rearrangements were called productive when the CDR3 lacked stop codons and stayed in frame with V and J; all others were non-productive. Following IMGT convention, CDR3 was defined as the stretch from the second conserved V-encoded cysteine to the conserved J-encoded phenylalanine. In an earlier analysis of approximately 590 of the donors, sequences lacking an unambiguous match to a single V gene segment were excluded. An earlier analysis of 587 of the donors called V segments functional above 56.7% productive rearrangements and segregating when the between-donor standard deviation exceeded 5%. A statistical classification framework was built to diagnose cytomegalovirus status from the catalog of TCR beta chain sequences. In a later analysis, TCR nucleotide sequences were compared against IMGT/GENE-DB human TR gene sequences so that V and J genes could be assigned. The TCRdist pipeline was used in a later analysis to assign CDR3 sequences and most-parsimonious VDJ recombination scenarios. A later analysis defined each TCR beta chain by its CDR3 amino acid sequence plus V-gene family, and excluded reads lacking a unique V-gene family. In a later analysis, approximately 640 highly shared, low-generation-probability nucleotide sequences were removed to address suspected cross-contamination and a sequencing artifact. In a later analysis, a clonal expansion index was calculated for each public chain from normalized within-repertoire ranks of inferred template counts. In a later analysis, generation probabilities were computed using a VDJ recombination model fitted to out-of-frame rearrangements, and the results were checked against IGoR. In a later analysis, hypergeometric tests were used to score TCR-TCR, TCR-HLA and TCR-CMV co-occurrence, with a repertoire-size bias correction applied to TCR pairs. A later analysis estimated false discovery rates by permuting HLA or CMV assignments 20 times. In a later analysis, co-occurring TCRs were grouped with DBSCAN, and TCRdist sequence similarity was added when clustering was performed within HLA-allele-positive subsets. For co-occurrence clustering, repertoires with fewer than 30,000 or more than 120,000 public chains were excluded, along with about five repertoires with anomalous nucleotide sharing. TCRdb obtained this table from immuneACCESS and retained in-frame rearrangements with V and J assigned. These tables miss some clones; where compared with another copy, unresolved V genes account for less than half of the shortfall, and the remainder is unexplained. That table is the source of V, J and clone size, and D and trimming were worked out from the DNA. This sample lists 95,000 to 110,000 clones; about 80% were detected once. The top ten hold roughly 5.4% of the sample.

General conclusions and limits of the study: Roughly uniform sequencing depth across donors was assumed in presence/absence analyses, although this assumption may not hold. Immune exposure information for the cohort was limited to CMV serostatus. The sequencing pipeline was judged likely to have produced a cluster of highly shared sequence variants as a technical artifact. In both the original and validation cohorts, the classifier was reported to diagnose cytomegalovirus status with high specificity and sensitivity. Assigning TCR associations to individual alleles was difficult when HLA alleles, especially DR and DQ, strongly co-occurred. Because HLA typing was unavailable for some donors at each locus, only the typed subset was used in association tests. Correlated functional status among segregating V segments might reflect linkage disequilibrium, but an unknown experimental factor could not be ruled out. According to a later genetic analysis, donors in an Asian-associated ancestry cluster had fewer N-insertions in productive TCRs than the approximately 690-donor mean. The study listed 150 to 200 TCR beta chains as associated with cytomegalovirus. In a later analysis, TCR association rates were found to vary across HLA loci, with the most associated TCRs seen for DRB1 alleles and the fewest for HLA-C alleles. According to a later analysis, parvovirus B19, influenza, CMV and Epstein-Barr virus appeared linked to several top co-occurrence clusters. In a later genetic analysis, a missense DCLRE1C variant was associated with V-gene and J-gene trimming of TCR beta chains, and the association was replicated in an independent cohort. In a later analysis, most CMV-associated TCR beta chains were found to appear HLA-restricted, with HLA associations seemingly driven largely by CMV exposure. Only TCR beta chains were sequenced in this cohort, and the absence of alpha or paired-chain data limited detectable features. Some IMGT-functional V segments, including TRBV6-2 and TRBV6-3, could not be distinguished by the 87-base-pair reads and were therefore excluded. A further reported finding was that TCR beta sequences accurately predicted the HLA-A and HLA-B alleles for most subjects in the first cohort. About 17 rarely observed V segments, including chromosome 9 orphons, were excluded from the earlier analysis of about 600 of the donors because counts were too low. Most TCR sequences were observed very rarely across donors, whereas some public TCRs were present in many individuals. According to the authors, the approach could potentially be generalized to other disease states and immunological phenotypes. In vitro tests confirmed that a few of the cytomegalovirus-associated TCR beta chains recognize cytomegalovirus antigens. Specific HLA alleles were associated with over 15,000 TCR beta sequences at a false discovery rate of 0.05 in a later analysis. In a later analysis, HLA-associated TCR beta chains showed more clonal expansion and lower generation probabilities than non-associated chains that were equally common. In an earlier analysis of approximately 590 of the donors, most TCR beta V segments appeared in productive rearrangements about 87% or about 30% of the time, broadly matching IMGT annotations.

Trimming accounts for 3 bases at V and 15 bases at J, while the number of junction bases matched to no gene is 8. CDR1 and CDR2 are read off the germline V gene as ENHRY and SYGVKD. Including cysteine and phenylalanine, the CDR3 has 12 amino acids. Only CDR3 DNA remains: 36 bases, in frame from the first base. In total, approximately 610 healthy bone marrow donors made up the cohort. All cohort members were sampled while nominally healthy, although unrecorded immune exposures were likely present. The donor was CMV seropositive and was included in the group of 250 to 350 seropositive cohort members. Every donor gave a peripheral blood sample, and the peripheral blood mononuclear cells from that sample were used for TCR beta sequencing. Genomic DNA extraction from the blood cell samples was performed with the Qiagen DNeasy Blood Extraction Kit. Points on this clone: This clone's antigen is unknown. One base away there is no much larger clone; base qualities are not given.

The chain couples TRBV10-3 to TRBJ2-1; 7 central bases correspond to TRBD1. The clonotype comes from a young woman in good health and CMV-seropositive. Sequenced input: PBMCs. The sequence in DNA is TGTGCCATCAGTGACAACGGACAGGATCTGTTCTTC. This translates into CAISDNGQDLFF.